Listed here are 9 T cell receptor beta chains from one sample, sequenced in a study of regulatory T cells in long-lasting Graves disease (dated by TCRdb to the early 2020s). Library preparation employed multiplex PCR. Sequencing was performed on an Illumina HiSeq 4000. TCR beta libraries were built with iRepertoire HTBI primers and Arm-PCR amplification of CDR3 regions. Starting from the raw public reads, TCRdb applied fastp trimming at Q25, assembled clones with MiXCR and retained in-frame beta chains. Rows with one shared CDR3 protein collapse into an entry with the most common genes and DNA. In all, the sample holds approximately 380,000 distinct CDR3 sequences, and less than 25% of those were seen once. Less than 25% of the sample is taken by the ten largest. The time point label for this specimen denotes: persistent/refractory GD, antithyroid drugs over 5 years with positive TRAb. For both TCR sequencing and RNA sequencing, RNA was extracted from PBMCs in TRIzol.

The sample here was peripheral blood mononuclear cells (PBMCs), taken when the disease was refractory, from a patient treated with antithyroid drugs. The receptors come from a female donor with Graves disease.

This clonotype was observed many times. The chain has TRBV27 and TRBJ1-2, with TRBD1 matching 8 bases. The CDR3 has 14 amino acids. J was trimmed by 4 bases and V by 5 bases; bases with no gene match: 6. Germline-derived CDR1 and CDR2 are MNHEY and SMNVEV (reference sequence). CDR3 nucleotide sequence: TGTGCCAGCAGTCCCGGACAGGGTCTCTATGGCTACACCTTC. Its protein is CASSPGQGLYGYTF.

Of note for this clonotype: A read error is likely, as this CDR3 ends without the conserved phenylalanine or tryptophan. The rearrangement uses TRBV7-9 and TRBJ1-1; 9 bases agree with TRBD1. CDR3 size: 16 residues. Germline CDR1 is SEHNR and CDR2 is FQNEAQ (reference sequence). The V and J ends lost 3 bases and 0 bases, in that order; junction bases with no gene match: 5. Written as DNA, the CDR3 is TGTGCCAGCAGCTTGACAGGGGGAGCGGTGAACACTGAAGCTTTCCTT. Translating gives CASSLTGGAVNTEAFL.

This clonotype showed up just a few times. The gene calls are TRBV11-2 and TRBJ1-1; D may be TRBD1 (6 bases). Germline V lookup: CDR1 SGHAT, CDR2 FQNNGV. CDR3 length: 15 amino acids. V lost 1 base, J lost 7 bases, and 16 bases lay in between. CDR3: CASSLVGQMRFEAFF. For the CDR3, the DNA is TGTGCCAGCAGCTTAGTAGGACAGATGAGATTTGAAGCTTTCTTT.

This clonotype was seen many times. This chain uses TRBV28 with TRBJ1-2, with no clear D. CDR3 size: 13 residues. V gave up 2 bases and J gave up 1 base, with 5 bases separating them. Germline CDR1 MDHEN, CDR2 SYDVKM. As DNA, the CDR3 is TGTGCCAGCAGTTTAAGATTTAACTATGGCTACACCTTC. This codes for CASSLRFNYGYTF.

This clonotype was observed a few times. V and J are TRBV12-3 or TRBV12-4 and TRBJ1-2, with D tentatively TRBD1 (6 bases). This CDR3 is 15 amino acids long. V lost 4 bases and J 1 base, leaving 13 bases between the germline ends. CDR3: CASSSYRDLNYGYTF. CDR3 bases: TGTGCCAGCAGTTCATACAGGGACCTTAACTATGGCTACACCTTC.

The chain has TRBV20-1 and TRBJ1-6; a possible D gene is TRBD1 (5 bases). The germline V and J ends were trimmed by 2 bases and 9 bases, with 17 bases remaining between them. The germline CDR1 and CDR2 sequences are DFQATT and SNEGSKA (reference sequence). The CDR3 length is 15 residues. As DNA, the CDR3 is TGCAGTGCTAGATCGGGGGGGGGGTCTCGTTCACCCCTCCACTTT. Encoded protein: CSARSGGGSRSPLHF.

J is TRBJ1-1 and V is TRBV20-1; D gene ambiguous. The germline CDR1 and CDR2 sequences are DFQATT and SNEGSKA (reference sequence). CDR3 length: 13 residues. Trimming took off 7 bases at V and 1 base at J, with 13 bases between the two ends. CDR3 loop: CSGAGLANTEAFF. The CDR3 DNA reads TGCAGTGGGGCAGGCCTCGCGAACACTGAAGCTTTCTTT.

V gene TRBV6-2 or TRBV6-3 combines with J gene TRBJ2-7, with TRBD2 matching over 7 bases. The CDR3 totals 15 residues. V trimming: 2 bases; J trimming: 4 bases; junction bases outside the gene matches: 8. Germline V gene lookup returns CDR1 MNHEY and CDR2 SVGEGT. CDR3 sequence (DNA): TGTGCCAGCAGTTACAAATTAGCGGGCCCATACGAGCAGTACTTC. This gives the protein CASSYKLAGPYEQYF.

Only a few counts were recorded for this clonotype. The rearrangement uses TRBV2 and TRBJ1-4; no clear D. The CDR3 extends over 14 amino acids. The V gene's germline CDR1 is SNHLY and CDR2 FYNNEI. Trimming pared 4 bases from V and 2 bases from J, leaving 8 bases between. In DNA form, the CDR3 reads TGTGCCAGCAGTGGGGCCAATACTAATGAAAAACTGTTTTTT. This sequence encodes CASSGANTNEKLFF.